The 10 T cell receptor beta chains below come from one sample, sequenced in a study of tumor and adjacent non-tumor tissue in lung cancer. Three rounds of nested PCR, following a modified ARM-PCR protocol, produced the TCRbeta library. TCRdb analysed the multiplex PCR reads with MiXCR anew, one entry per CDR3 protein. The sample carries 100,000 to 150,000 distinct CDR3 sequences, 60% to 70% recorded once. No cell sorting was done before RNA was extracted from the tissue. The specimen sequenced was lung tumor tissue. The receptors here all came from a young man with non-small cell lung cancer.

In regard to this clonotype: Given a much more abundant clone one base away, this may be a read error. This chain connects TRBV20-1 to TRBJ2-1; D is undetermined. Germline-derived CDR1 and CDR2 are DFQATT and SNEGSKA (reference sequence). The CDR3 sequence is 15 residues long. Trimming shortened V by 6 bases and J by 0 bases, and 15 bases separated the two germline ends. The CDR3 spells CSAPAQVNSYNEQFF. CDR3 DNA sequence: TGCAGTGCCCCGGCCCAAGTAAACTCCTACAATGAGCAGTTCTTC.

The rearrangement uses TRBV11-2 and TRBJ2-1; D is possibly TRBD2 (5 bases). The CDR3 extends over 17 amino acids. Germline values: CDR1 SGHAT, CDR2 FQNNGV. V dropped 2 bases and J dropped 1 base, with 15 bases sitting between them. The CDR3 DNA sequence: TGTGCCAGCAGCTTATTTCCGGGCTGCGGGTCCTACAATGAGCAGTTCTTC. Translating it yields CASSLFPGCGSYNEQFF.

This clonotype was observed a single time. V usage is TRBV24-1 and J usage is TRBJ2-4, with D perhaps matching TRBD1 (7 bases). Germline lookup yields CDR1 KGHDR and CDR2 SFDVKD. V gave up 5 bases and J gave up 8 bases, with 15 bases separating them. The CDR3 is 14 amino acids. The CDR3 nucleotides are TGTGCCACCAGTGCGGGGGCGCAGGGGGACATTCAGTACTTC. Protein: CATSAGAQGDIQYF.

As concerns this clonotype: This may be a read error, as it is one base from a much larger clone. This chain joins TRBV12-3 or TRBV12-4 and TRBJ2-2; no firm D call. Trimming removed 6 bases at V and 5 bases at J, with 13 bases between. The CDR3 extends over 14 amino acids. The CDR3 spells CASRPVVGTGELFF. The CDR3 nucleotides read TGTGCCAGCAGACCTGTAGTGGGGACCGGGGAGCTGTTTTTT.

This clonotype was recorded at least ten times. The chain couples TRBV20-1 to TRBJ2-7, with 9 bases identical to TRBD1. The J segment lost 3 bases and the V segment lost 6 bases, leaving 6 bases of the junction unmatched. This CDR3 contains 13 residues. Per germline, CDR1 DFQATT and CDR2 SNEGSKA (reference sequence). The CDR3 DNA reads as TGCAGTGCCCCCGGGACAGGGAACTACGAGCAGTACTTC. Translating gives CSAPGTGNYEQYF.

V usage is TRBV15 and J usage is TRBJ2-3; D is undetermined. The germline gives CDR1 LNHNV, CDR2 YYDKDF (reference sequence). With 0 bases removed from V and 2 bases from J, the gap between germline ends came to 12 bases. The CDR3 loop spans 16 amino acids. The CDR3 coding sequence is TGTGCCACCAGCAGAGATCGGGTTGGGGTCACAGATACGCAGTATTTT. Residues: CATSRDRVGVTDTQYF.

Remarks on this clonotype: One end of the junction varies from germline; a read error may be responsible. V and J are TRBV6-1 and TRBJ2-3; D possibly uses TRBD1 or TRBD2 (5 bases each). The CDR3 totals 15 residues. Germline CDR1 MNHNS, CDR2 SASEGT. The CDR3 protein is CAISPRDGISDTQYF. The CDR3 nucleotides are TGTGCCATCAGTCCCCGGGACGGGATATCAGATACGCAGTATTTT.

Turning to this clonotype: With a much larger clone just one base away, this may be a read error. The CDR3 coding sequence is TGTGCCATCAGGAGGCGGGGACAGGGGATCGCCAACACCGGGGAGCTGTTTTTT. Residues: CAIRRRGQGIANTGELFF. The rearrangement joins TRBV10-3 to TRBJ2-2; 10 nucleotides align to TRBD1. The CDR3 length is 18 residues. The V and J ends lost 6 bases and 2 bases, in that order; junction bases with no gene match: 12. The germline V gene encodes CDR1 ENHRY and CDR2 SYGVKD.

The V gene is TRBV6-5, the J gene TRBJ1-6, with D possibly TRBD1 on 5 matching bases. Germline CDR1 is MNHEY and CDR2 is SVGAGI. The CDR3 extends over 16 amino acids. The DNA for the CDR3 is TGTATCAGCAGTTACGGGGGGACGGGCCATAATTCACCCCTCCACTTT. It yields the protein CISSYGGTGHNSPLHF.

In regard to this clonotype: At one boundary the junction diverges from the germline segment, which might be a read error. The V and J genes are TRBV11-2 and TRBJ2-1; perhaps TRBD2 as D (6 bases). Germline values: CDR1 SGHAT, CDR2 FQNNGV. The CDR3 loop spans 16 amino acids. Here the CDR3 DNA reads TGTGGCAGCAGCTTAGATTGGACGGGCGGGGTCGATGAGCAGTTCTTC. Amino acids: CGSSLDWTGGVDEQFF.